Listed below are T cell receptor beta chains from one sample, sequenced in a study of cytomegalovirus exposure and HLA in healthy donors. Sequencing used immunoSEQ multiplex PCR; TCRdb keeps in-frame clones, though not all of them. The data show roughly 60,000 clones, and the top ten clones hold 3.6%. Material: PBMCs. These receptors were taken from a woman in her late teens or twenties in good health and CMV-seronegative. Both conserved end residues are part of each CDR3. Fields, in order: J gene, D gene, V gene, CDR3 protein, CDR3 DNA. D genes are given only for firm matches.

j_call: TRBJ1-5; d_call: .; v_call: TRBV29-1; cdr3_aa: CSVREGLYSNQPQHF; cdr3_nt: TGCAGCGTCCGGGAGGGGCTTTATAGCAATCAGCCCCAGCATTTT
j_call: TRBJ2-7; d_call: TRBD1; v_call: TRBV28; cdr3_aa: CASLGQGGAYEQYF; cdr3_nt: TGTGCCAGCCTTGGACAGGGAGGAGCCTACGAGCAGTACTTC
j_call: TRBJ2-1; d_call: TRBD1; v_call: TRBV19; cdr3_aa: CASAPRDSSDNEQFF; cdr3_nt: TGTGCCAGTGCTCCCCGGGACAGCTCCGACAATGAGCAGTTCTTC
j_call: TRBJ2-7; d_call: TRBD1; v_call: TRBV4-1; cdr3_aa: CASSQADPGTGSPWQYF; cdr3_nt: TGCGCCAGCAGCCAAGCTGACCCCGGGACAGGTTCACCGTGGCAGTACTTC
j_call: TRBJ2-1; d_call: .; v_call: TRBV7-7; cdr3_aa: CASSLVYGGVDNEQFF; cdr3_nt: TGTGCTAGCAGCTTAGTTTACGGGGGTGTCGACAATGAGCAGTTCTTC
j_call: TRBJ2-3; d_call: .; v_call: TRBV29-1; cdr3_aa: CSVGGGTDTQYF; cdr3_nt: TGCAGCGTTGGCGGGGGCACAGATACGCAGTATTTT
j_call: TRBJ1-6; d_call: TRBD1; v_call: TRBV7-3; cdr3_aa: CASSSKGASYNSPLHF; cdr3_nt: TGTGCCAGCAGCTCCAAGGGGGCCTCCTATAATTCACCCCTCCACTTT
j_call: TRBJ2-2; d_call: .; v_call: TRBV30; cdr3_aa: CAWSAEWMGELFF; cdr3_nt: TGTGCCTGGAGTGCGGAGTGGATGGGGGAGCTGTTTTTT
j_call: TRBJ2-7; d_call: TRBD1; v_call: TRBV18; cdr3_aa: CASSHPGQSYEQYF; cdr3_nt: TGTGCCAGCTCACATCCGGGACAGTCCTACGAGCAGTACTTC
j_call: TRBJ2-5; d_call: .; v_call: TRBV9; cdr3_aa: CASSVAAGQETQYF; cdr3_nt: TGTGCCAGCAGCGTAGCGGCAGGCCAAGAGACCCAGTACTTC
j_call: TRBJ1-1; d_call: .; v_call: TRBV4-1; cdr3_aa: CASSQDGGLGYREAFF; cdr3_nt: TGCGCCAGCAGCCAAGATGGGGGACTCGGATACCGTGAAGCTTTCTTT
j_call: TRBJ2-7; d_call: .; v_call: TRBV13; cdr3_aa: CASSLGRLAVAHF; cdr3_nt: TGTGCCAGCAGCTTAGGCCGGCTGGCGGTAGCCCACTTC
j_call: TRBJ2-7; d_call: TRBD1; v_call: TRBV4-1; cdr3_aa: CASSLDRGTYEQYF; cdr3_nt: TGCGCCAGCAGCCTGGACAGGGGAACCTACGAGCAGTACTTC
j_call: TRBJ2-1; d_call: .; v_call: TRBV25-1; cdr3_aa: CASSEISDPSDEQFF; cdr3_nt: TGTGCCAGCAGTGAAATTAGCGACCCGAGCGATGAGCAGTTCTTC
j_call: TRBJ1-1; d_call: TRBD1; v_call: TRBV7-9; cdr3_aa: CASSLYRGTEAFF; cdr3_nt: TGTGCCAGCAGCTTGTACAGGGGCACTGAAGCTTTCTTT
j_call: TRBJ1-6; d_call: .; v_call: TRBV30; cdr3_aa: CAWGPGSNSPLHF; cdr3_nt: TGTGCCTGGGGTCCGGGTTCCAATTCACCCCTCCACTTT
j_call: TRBJ2-7; d_call: .; v_call: TRBV12-2; cdr3_aa: CASRLAPRQSPYEQYF; cdr3_nt: TGTGCAAGTCGCTTAGCGCCCCGACAGAGCCCCTACGAGCAGTACTTC
j_call: TRBJ1-6; d_call: .; v_call: TRBV14; cdr3_aa: CASSQGTVNSPLHF; cdr3_nt: TGTGCCAGCAGCCAAGGGACAGTTAATTCACCCCTCCACTTT
j_call: TRBJ1-1; d_call: TRBD1; v_call: TRBV19; cdr3_aa: CASKHEGGFGTEAFF; cdr3_nt: TGTGCCAGTAAGCACGAAGGGGGCTTCGGCACTGAAGCTTTCTTT
j_call: TRBJ2-7; d_call: TRBD1; v_call: TRBV4-2; cdr3_aa: CASSQHSGTVTYEQYF; cdr3_nt: TGTGCCAGCAGCCAGCATTCCGGGACAGTTACCTACGAGCAGTACTTC
j_call: TRBJ1-3; d_call: .; v_call: TRBV6-5; cdr3_aa: CASSVTGIGNTIYF; cdr3_nt: TGTGCCAGCAGTGTAACAGGGATCGGAAACACCATATATTTT
j_call: TRBJ2-1; d_call: TRBD2; v_call: TRBV13; cdr3_aa: CASSFAGGPENEQFF; cdr3_nt: TGTGCCAGCAGCTTTGCGGGAGGGCCTGAGAATGAGCAGTTCTTC
j_call: TRBJ1-4; d_call: .; v_call: TRBV30; cdr3_aa: CAWSPDQGEKLFF; cdr3_nt: TGTGCCTGGAGTCCGGACCAGGGTGAAAAACTGTTTTTT
j_call: TRBJ2-2; d_call: .; v_call: TRBV25-1; cdr3_aa: CASSGVGRSGTGELFF; cdr3_nt: TGTGCCAGCAGTGGAGTAGGACGGAGCGGCACCGGGGAGCTGTTTTTT
j_call: TRBJ1-2; d_call: .; v_call: TRBV20-1; cdr3_aa: CNARDSRGYTF; cdr3_nt: TGCAATGCTAGAGATTCTCGGGGCTACACCTTC
j_call: TRBJ2-7; d_call: TRBD1; v_call: TRBV2; cdr3_aa: CASMGTESSYEQYF; cdr3_nt: TGTGCCAGCATGGGGACAGAGAGCTCCTACGAGCAGTACTTC
j_call: TRBJ2-7; d_call: .; v_call: TRBV6-6; cdr3_aa: CASTSISGGKGEQYF; cdr3_nt: TGTGCCAGCACCTCTATTTCAGGAGGGAAGGGCGAGCAGTACTTC
j_call: TRBJ2-7; d_call: TRBD2; v_call: TRBV30; cdr3_aa: CAWREGLAGSYEQYF; cdr3_nt: TGTGCCTGGAGGGAGGGCCTAGCGGGATCCTACGAGCAGTACTTC
j_call: TRBJ2-5; d_call: .; v_call: TRBV25-1; cdr3_aa: CASSELRREETQYF; cdr3_nt: TGTGCCAGCAGTGAATTGAGGCGGGAAGAGACCCAGTACTTC
j_call: TRBJ2-4; d_call: TRBD1; v_call: TRBV7-9; cdr3_aa: CASSVTGTALAKNIQYF; cdr3_nt: TGTGCCAGCAGCGTAACCGGGACAGCACTAGCCAAAAACATTCAGTACTTC
j_call: TRBJ2-3; d_call: .; v_call: TRBV7-2; cdr3_aa: CASSLVGPSESYF; cdr3_nt: TGTGCCAGCAGCTTAGTGGGCCCTAGCGAGTCATATTTT
j_call: TRBJ1-1; d_call: .; v_call: TRBV27; cdr3_aa: CASTPSGVRSEAFF; cdr3_nt: TGTGCCAGCACTCCATCCGGGGTGAGGAGTGAAGCTTTCTTT
j_call: TRBJ2-3; d_call: TRBD1; v_call: TRBV7-3; cdr3_aa: CASSLNGQGGGDTQYF; cdr3_nt: TGTGCCAGCAGCTTAAACGGACAGGGGGGTGGAGATACGCAGTATTTT
j_call: TRBJ1-2; d_call: .; v_call: TRBV14; cdr3_aa: CASSQERGTAGYTF; cdr3_nt: TGTGCCAGCAGCCAAGAGCGGGGTACGGCTGGCTACACCTTC
j_call: TRBJ2-5; d_call: TRBD2; v_call: TRBV19; cdr3_aa: CASSTPAGVIQYF; cdr3_nt: TGTGCCAGTAGCACACCCGCGGGGGTGATCCAGTACTTC
j_call: TRBJ1-3; d_call: .; v_call: TRBV4-2; cdr3_aa: CASSQEMDTSGNTIYF; cdr3_nt: TGTGCCAGCAGCCAAGAAATGGACACCTCTGGAAACACCATATATTTT
j_call: TRBJ1-4; d_call: TRBD1; v_call: TRBV11-2; cdr3_aa: CASSLRVGQGEEKLFF; cdr3_nt: TGTGCCAGCAGCTTACGTGTGGGACAGGGGGAAGAAAAACTGTTTTTT
j_call: TRBJ1-4; d_call: TRBD1; v_call: TRBV27; cdr3_aa: CASSLTGNEKLFF; cdr3_nt: TGTGCCAGCAGTTTGACAGGGAATGAAAAACTGTTTTTT
j_call: TRBJ1-6; d_call: TRBD1; v_call: TRBV5-1; cdr3_aa: CASSLGQGNTPLHF; cdr3_nt: TGCGCCAGCAGCCTCGGACAGGGAAATACACCCCTCCACTTT
j_call: TRBJ2-1; d_call: TRBD1; v_call: TRBV6-5; cdr3_aa: CATTWGLRGQNEQFF; cdr3_nt: TGTGCCACCACCTGGGGTCTGAGGGGGCAGAATGAGCAGTTCTTC
j_call: TRBJ2-3; d_call: .; v_call: TRBV15; cdr3_aa: CATRAWGVTDTQYF; cdr3_nt: TGTGCCACCAGAGCCTGGGGGGTTACAGATACGCAGTATTTT
j_call: TRBJ2-1; d_call: .; v_call: TRBV9; cdr3_aa: CASSVALTDEQFF; cdr3_nt: TGTGCCAGCAGCGTAGCTCTCACAGATGAGCAGTTCTTC
j_call: TRBJ1-1; d_call: .; v_call: TRBV29-1; cdr3_aa: CSAFQGAAEAFF; cdr3_nt: TGCAGCGCGTTCCAGGGTGCGGCTGAAGCTTTCTTT
j_call: TRBJ1-1; d_call: .; v_call: TRBV5-1; cdr3_aa: CASSIEPGGNTEAFF; cdr3_nt: TGCGCCAGCAGCATAGAACCGGGAGGAAACACTGAAGCTTTCTTT
j_call: TRBJ2-3; d_call: .; v_call: TRBV6-1; cdr3_aa: CASSEFAGYQSTADTQYF; cdr3_nt: TGTGCCAGCAGTGAATTTGCGGGGTATCAATCCACAGCAGATACGCAGTATTTT
j_call: TRBJ1-1; d_call: .; v_call: TRBV18; cdr3_aa: CASAPRGPPVDTEAFF; cdr3_nt: TGTGCCAGCGCACCCAGGGGCCCCCCGGTGGACACTGAAGCTTTCTTT
j_call: TRBJ2-1; d_call: TRBD2; v_call: TRBV10-1; cdr3_aa: CASSEGWRGGNEQFF; cdr3_nt: TGCGCCAGCAGTGAGGGCTGGCGGGGGGGCAATGAGCAGTTCTTC
j_call: TRBJ2-4; d_call: TRBD2; v_call: TRBV29-1; cdr3_aa: CSGSGGPAKNIQYF; cdr3_nt: TGCAGCGGTAGCGGGGGACCAGCCAAAAACATTCAGTACTTC
j_call: TRBJ1-5; d_call: TRBD1; v_call: TRBV10-3; cdr3_aa: CAISPQGAGQPQHF; cdr3_nt: TGTGCCATCAGTCCACAGGGGGCGGGTCAGCCCCAGCATTTT
j_call: TRBJ1-1; d_call: .; v_call: TRBV6-5; cdr3_aa: CASSYYREFTEAFF; cdr3_nt: TGTGCCAGCAGTTACTACAGGGAGTTCACTGAAGCTTTCTTT
j_call: TRBJ1-2; d_call: TRBD1; v_call: TRBV9; cdr3_aa: CASSVSPGQGYGYTF; cdr3_nt: TGTGCCAGCAGCGTATCACCGGGACAGGGCTATGGCTACACCTTC
j_call: TRBJ2-5; d_call: .; v_call: TRBV5-1; cdr3_aa: CASSLASGFQETQYF; cdr3_nt: TGCGCCAGCAGCTTGGCGTCCGGGTTTCAAGAGACCCAGTACTTC
j_call: TRBJ2-3; d_call: TRBD2; v_call: TRBV5-1; cdr3_aa: CASSEGLAGGGDTQYF; cdr3_nt: TGCGCCAGCAGCGAGGGACTAGCGGGAGGGGGGGATACGCAGTATTTT
j_call: TRBJ1-1; d_call: TRBD1; v_call: TRBV25-1; cdr3_aa: CASTRTGKNTEAFF; cdr3_nt: TGTGCCAGCACCAGGACAGGGAAGAACACTGAAGCTTTCTTT
j_call: TRBJ2-7; d_call: TRBD2; v_call: TRBV19; cdr3_aa: CASSRLGTSGSKVQYF; cdr3_nt: TGTGCCAGTAGTAGACTCGGGACTAGCGGGAGTAAGGTGCAGTACTTC
j_call: TRBJ2-3; d_call: TRBD2; v_call: TRBV7-2; cdr3_aa: CASRGGVRGTDTQYF; cdr3_nt: TGTGCCAGCCGGGGAGGGGTGAGGGGCACAGATACGCAGTATTTT